The 13 T cell receptor beta chains below were found in one sample sequenced in a study of cytomegalovirus exposure and HLA in healthy donors. Primers included in the PCR were 60 Vbeta and 13 Jbeta primers. Measured with immunoSEQ multiplex PCR; TCRdb has only the in-frame clones, and not every one. The table records about 150,000 clones, around 80% of them present only once. The sequenced sample was PBMCs. The receptors shown here come from a male donor in good health and CMV-seropositive.

This chain links TRBV4-1 with TRBJ2-3, with TRBD2 as a possible D gene (5 bases). Trimming shortened V by 3 bases and J by 3 bases, and 16 bases separated the two germline ends. There are 16 residues in the CDR3. Germline V lookup: CDR1 MGHRA, CDR2 YSYEKL. CDR3 residues: CASSQFGGPGTDTQYF. For the CDR3, the DNA is TGCGCCAGCAGCCAGTTCGGCGGGCCCGGAACAGATACGCAGTATTTT.

To note about this clone: Germline and junction disagree at one end, which may indicate a read error. The chain employs TRBV4-3 and TRBJ1-1, with a weak D call TRBD1 (6 bases). The CDR3 length is 15 residues. CDR1 is LGHNA, CDR2 YSLEER, per germline. CDR3 loop: CASSQDPQGNSEAFF. The CDR3 DNA reads as TGCGCCAGCAGCCAAGATCCCCAGGGGAACTCTGAAGCTTTCTTT.

The J gene is TRBJ1-1, the V gene TRBV5-4; a possible D gene is TRBD1 (5 bases). There are 15 residues in the CDR3. Trimming removed 0 bases at V and 5 bases at J, with 14 bases between. Per germline, CDR1 SGHNT and CDR2 YYREEE (reference sequence). This CDR3 reads CASSLAGGKGTEAFF. The DNA of the CDR3 is TGTGCCAGCAGCTTGGCCGGGGGGAAAGGAACTGAAGCTTTCTTT. Looking up the rest from reference TRBV5-4 and TRBJ1-1 gives the full variable domain: ETGVTQSPTHLIKTRGQQVTLRCSSQSGHNTVSWYQQALGQGPQFIFQYYREEENGRGNFPPRFSGLQFPNYSSELNVNALELDDSALYLCASSLAGGKGTEAFFGQGTRLTVV.

The V gene is TRBV27, the J gene TRBJ1-6; 8 bases agree with TRBD1. CDR3 size: 14 residues. Per germline, CDR1 MNHEY and CDR2 SMNVEV (reference sequence). The trim removed 6 bases at V and 7 bases at J, leaving 5 bases unmatched. The CDR3 is CASSRTGKNSPLHF. In DNA, the CDR3 is TGTGCCAGCAGCAGGACAGGGAAGAATTCACCCCTCCACTTT.

The chain links TRBV30 to TRBJ1-2, with 8 bases identical to TRBD1. The V segment lost 0 bases and the J segment 8 bases; nucleotides outside the gene matches: 5. The CDR3 extends over 13 amino acids. Germline lookup yields CDR1 GTSNPN and CDR2 SVGIG (reference sequence). The CDR3 nucleotides are TGTGCCTGGAGTGTACGTGACAGGGGCGGCTACACCTTC. This translates into CAWSVRDRGGYTF.

The chain has TRBV7-9 and TRBJ1-4; D gene unclear. V was trimmed by 0 bases and J by 3 bases, leaving 5 bases between them. Germline lookup yields CDR1 SEHNR and CDR2 FQNEAQ (reference sequence). CDR3 length: 14 residues. As DNA, the CDR3 is TGTGCCAGCAGCTTAGCCCAGGCTAATGAAAAACTGTTTTTT. This sequence encodes CASSLAQANEKLFF.

The chain combines TRBV29-1 with TRBJ2-7, with D tentatively TRBD2 (6 bases). In germline, CDR1 is SQVTM, CDR2 ANQGSEA. Trimming left V 6 bases short and J 9 bases short, with 15 bases between. This CDR3 contains 11 residues. CDR3 region: CSVGLVGRQYF. For the CDR3, the DNA is TGCAGCGTGGGACTGGTCGGTCGGCAGTACTTC.

CDR3 DNA sequence: TGTGCCAGCAGTTTCTGGGCGGGACAGATATACAATGAGCAGTTCTTC. It encodes CASSFWAGQIYNEQFF. This rearrangement joins TRBV6-5 to TRBJ2-1, with D perhaps matching TRBD1 (7 bases). This CDR3 is 16 amino acids long. Deletions cut 4 bases from V and 4 bases from J, with 17 bases between. Germline values: CDR1 MNHEY, CDR2 SVGAGI.

The chain is built from TRBV29-1 and TRBJ2-1, with a tentative D call TRBD2 (6 bases). The CDR3 is made up of 11 amino acids. The ends were cut back, 4 bases at V and 8 bases at J, with 9 bases in the middle. Germline values: CDR1 SQVTM, CDR2 ANQGSEA. CDR3 coding DNA: TGCAGCGTTGTCGAGCGGGATGAGCAGTTCTTC. The encoded protein is CSVVERDEQFF.

The chain has TRBV15 and TRBJ1-4; possible D gene TRBD1, 5 bases. Germline V gene sequence: CDR1 LNHNV, CDR2 YYDKDF (reference sequence). Trimming removed 0 bases from V and 8 bases from J, with 16 bases in between. CDR3 size: 16 residues. The CDR3 loop is CATSRDQVRVGEKLFF. The CDR3 DNA follows: TGTGCCACCAGCAGAGATCAGGTCAGGGTTGGGGAAAAACTGTTTTTT.

The chain is built from TRBV19 and TRBJ2-1; 9 bases agree with TRBD2. CDR3 length equals 19 residues. Germline values: CDR1 LNHDA, CDR2 SQIVND (reference sequence). V was pared by 0 bases and J by 7 bases, with 16 bases of the junction left unmatched. CDR3 coding DNA: TGTGCCAGTAGTATAGAGGGGACCGGGGAGAATAGCGGGAGAAATGAGCAGTTCTTC. It translates to CASSIEGTGENSGRNEQFF.

V and J are TRBV29-1 and TRBJ2-1, with D perhaps TRBD1 (5 bases). Trimming left V 7 bases short and J 8 bases short, with 15 bases between. CDR1 is SQVTM and CDR2 is ANQGSEA in the germline V gene. CDR3 size: 12 residues. CDR3: CSARLQGYEQFF. The CDR3 DNA sequence: TGCAGCGCACGACTCCAGGGCTATGAGCAGTTCTTC.

V is TRBV7-9 and J is TRBJ2-2; D might be TRBD1 (5 bases). Germline V lookup: CDR1 SEHNR, CDR2 FQNEAQ (reference sequence). The CDR3 length is 14 residues. Trimming left V 3 bases short and J 6 bases short, with 11 bases between. This CDR3 is CASSFSGKAGELFF. CDR3 in DNA: TGTGCCAGCAGCTTTTCAGGGAAGGCCGGGGAGCTGTTTTTT.